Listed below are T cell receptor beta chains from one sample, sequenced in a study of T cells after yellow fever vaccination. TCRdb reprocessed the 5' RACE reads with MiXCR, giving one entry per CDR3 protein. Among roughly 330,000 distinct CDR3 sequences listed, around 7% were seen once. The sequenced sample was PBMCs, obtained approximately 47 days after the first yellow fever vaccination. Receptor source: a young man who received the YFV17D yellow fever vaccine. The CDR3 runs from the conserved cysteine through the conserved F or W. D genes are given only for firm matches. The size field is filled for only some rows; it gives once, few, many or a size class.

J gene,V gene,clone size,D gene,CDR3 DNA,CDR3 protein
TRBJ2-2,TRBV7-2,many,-,TGTGCCGTTAAAGGGTCCCGGGCCGGGGAGCTGTTTTTT,CAVKGSRAGELFF
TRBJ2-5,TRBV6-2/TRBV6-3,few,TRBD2,TGTGCCAGCACCCCCCCACCGGGACTAGGCCTTCAAGAGACCCAGTACTTC,CASTPPPGLGLQETQYF
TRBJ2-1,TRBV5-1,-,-,TGCGCCAGCAGCACCTTTGACAGCTACAATGAGCAGTTCTTC,CASSTFDSYNEQFF
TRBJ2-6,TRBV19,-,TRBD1,TGTGCCACCTCAAGGGACAGGGCCTTCTCTGGGGCCAACGTCCTGACTTTC,CATSRDRAFSGANVLTF
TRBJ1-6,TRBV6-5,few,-,TGTGCCAGCAGTTACTCGGGCAGGAGCTCCTATAATTCACCCCTCCACTTT,CASSYSGRSSYNSPLHF
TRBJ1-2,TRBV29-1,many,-,TGCAGCGTTATAGCTACAGGGTTTGGCTACACCTTC,CSVIATGFGYTF
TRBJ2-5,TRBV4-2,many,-,TGTGCCAGCAGCCAAGATAGGAGGTCGGCCCAGTACTTC,CASSQDRRSAQYF
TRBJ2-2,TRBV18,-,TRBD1,TGTGCCAGCTCAGGTCCAAGGACAGGGGCCTTCGGGGAGCTGTTTTTT,CASSGPRTGAFGELFF
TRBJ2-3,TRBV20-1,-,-,TGCAGCGCCGGATGGGGGGCGCTGACAGATACGCAGTATTTT,CSAGWGALTDTQYF
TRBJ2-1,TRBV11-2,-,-,TGTGCCAGCAGCTTAGTTCTTTCGGCTTTCGGGGATAAAAGAAATGAGCAGTTCTTC,CASSLVLSAFGDKRNEQFF
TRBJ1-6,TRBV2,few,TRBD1,TGTGCCAGCTGGGACAGCGAGAGCTCCTATAATTCACCCCTCCACTTT,CASWDSESSYNSPLHF
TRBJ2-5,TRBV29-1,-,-,TGCAGCGTTGCTTTCGCAAGGGGAGAGACCCAGTACTTC,CSVAFARGETQYF
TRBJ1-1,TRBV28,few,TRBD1,TGTGCCAGCAGTCACAGGGACAGGGGGATTCGGGCTTTCTTT,CASSHRDRGIRAFF
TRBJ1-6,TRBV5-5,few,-,TGTGCCAGCAGCTTGGGACCCAGTGAGGTTTTCTCACCCCTCCACTTT,CASSLGPSEVFSPLHF
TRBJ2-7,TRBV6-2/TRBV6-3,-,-,TGTGCCGCAGCCAACAGGGAGAACGAGCAGTACTTC,CAAANRENEQYF
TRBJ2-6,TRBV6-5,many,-,TGTGCCAGCAGTTTAACAGGGAAGGCTGGGGCCAACGTCCTGACTTTC,CASSLTGKAGANVLTF
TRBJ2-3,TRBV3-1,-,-,TGTGCCAGCAGCCAAGTGTCGGGGAGTTCAGATACGCAGTATTTT,CASSQVSGSSDTQYF
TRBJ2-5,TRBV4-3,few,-,TGCGCCAGCAGCTTTGGAACACGGATACAAGAGACCCAGTACTTC,CASSFGTRIQETQYF
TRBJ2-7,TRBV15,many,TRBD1,TGTGCCACCAGCAGAGATTACAGGGGGAGCGAGCAGTACTTC,CATSRDYRGSEQYF
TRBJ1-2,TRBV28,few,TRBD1,TGTGCCAGCAGTTTACCTCCGGGACAGGGGAATGGCTACACCTTC,CASSLPPGQGNGYTF
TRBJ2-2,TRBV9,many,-,TGTGCCAGCAGGGGGAGACAGGCGGGGACCGGGGAGCTGTTTTTT,CASRGRQAGTGELFF
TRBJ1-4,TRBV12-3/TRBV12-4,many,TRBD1,TGTGCCAGCAGTTTAGCTCCGTGGACAGGGGAACGCGGACTGTTTTTT,CASSLAPWTGERGLFF